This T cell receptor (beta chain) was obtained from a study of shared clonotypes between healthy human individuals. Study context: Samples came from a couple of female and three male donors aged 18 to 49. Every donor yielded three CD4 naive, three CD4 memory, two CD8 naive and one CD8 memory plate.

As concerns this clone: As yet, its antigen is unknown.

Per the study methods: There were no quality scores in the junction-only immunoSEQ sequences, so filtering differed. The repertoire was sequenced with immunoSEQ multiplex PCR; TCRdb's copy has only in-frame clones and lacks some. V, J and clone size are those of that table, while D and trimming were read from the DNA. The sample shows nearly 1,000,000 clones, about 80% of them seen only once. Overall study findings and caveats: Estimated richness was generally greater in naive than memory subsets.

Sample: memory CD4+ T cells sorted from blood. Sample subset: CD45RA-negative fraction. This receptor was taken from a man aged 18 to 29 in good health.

CDR3 nucleotides: TGCAGCGGTTCCGGGACTAGCGGGAGTAAGTACGAGCAGTACTTC. Amino acids: CSGSGTSGSKYEQYF. The chain is built from TRBV29-1 and TRBJ2-7, with TRBD2 matching 14 bases. The CDR3 sequence is 15 residues long. Germline V gives CDR1 SQVTM, CDR2 ANQGSEA. V lost 7 bases to trimming and J lost 4 bases; unmatched junction nucleotides: 9.